These 24 T cell receptor beta chains were all obtained from the same sample, sequenced in a study of T cell changes during pregnancy in multiple sclerosis. Sequenced by immunoSEQ multiplex PCR; TCRdb stores in-frame clones only, minus some. The data show tens of thousands of clones, with 93% seen just once and about 2.5% held by the top ten. The material sequenced was peripheral blood, taken in the second trimester of pregnancy. The receptors originated from a female donor with multiple sclerosis, enrolled in a pregnancy study.

The chain employs TRBV7-8 and TRBJ2-5; TRBD2 agrees at 8 bases. Germline CDR1 and CDR2: SGHVS and FQNEAQ. The CDR3 sequence is 15 residues long. Losses at the gene ends were 4 bases for V and 1 base for J; bases not matched to a gene: 5. CDR3 sequence: CASSYLGGVQETQYF. CDR3 in DNA: TGTGCCAGCAGCTACCTCGGGGGGGTCCAAGAGACCCAGTACTTC.

The chain carries TRBV5-1 and TRBJ2-5; perhaps TRBD1 as D (5 bases). Germline V gene lookup returns CDR1 SGHRS and CDR2 YFSETQ. The CDR3 sequence is 15 residues long. V dropped 0 bases and J dropped 0 bases, with 9 bases sitting between them. The CDR3 reads CASSLVRTNQETQYF. In DNA, the CDR3 is TGCGCCAGCAGCTTGGTCAGGACAAACCAAGAGACCCAGTACTTC.

The rearrangement uses TRBV2 and TRBJ1-5; TRBD1 might be the D (5 bases). CDR1 and CDR2 (germline): SNHLY, FYNNEI. The CDR3 consists of 15 residues. The V end was cut by 5 bases, the J end by 4 bases, with 15 bases between. This chain's CDR3 is CASSRSGGWNQPQHF. The CDR3 DNA is TGTGCCAGCAGTCGAAGTGGGGGGTGGAATCAGCCCCAGCATTTT.

This rearrangement joins TRBV7-6 to TRBJ2-7, with 9 bases matching TRBD1. Germline CDR1 reads SGHVS; CDR2 reads FNYEAQ. The CDR3 loop spans 15 amino acids. V shed 1 base, J shed 1 base, and the junction held 2 bases outside the gene matches. The CDR3 here is CASSLGTGESYEQYF. The DNA of the CDR3 is TGTGCCAGCAGCTTAGGGACAGGGGAATCCTACGAGCAGTACTTC.

The chain has TRBV5-6 and TRBJ1-3; D is possibly TRBD1 (5 bases). The CDR3 consists of 16 residues. The V and J ends lost 6 bases and 0 bases respectively, with 16 bases between them. Per germline, CDR1 SGHDT and CDR2 YYEEEE. Here the CDR3 DNA reads TGTGCCAGCATCCGAGGCGGGGCGCTCTCTGGAAACACCATATATTTT. This codes for CASIRGGALSGNTIYF.

V is TRBV30 and J is TRBJ2-7; 7 bases align to TRBD1. V was pared by 4 bases and J by 6 bases, with 12 bases of the junction left unmatched. The CDR3 contains 14 residues. Germline CDR1 and CDR2: GTSNPN and SVGIG (reference sequence). The CDR3 region has the DNA TGTGCCTGGATGCGAGACAGGGAAGTTAGCGAGCAGTACTTC. This translates into CAWMRDREVSEQYF.

The rearrangement uses TRBV4-1 and TRBJ2-7, with D possibly being TRBD1 (5 bases). CDR3 length: 16 residues. The germline V and J ends were trimmed by 4 bases and 3 bases, with 19 bases remaining between them. The germline CDR1 and CDR2 sequences are MGHRA and YSYEKL. CDR3 in amino acids: CASSLAPDTPSYEQYF. DNA of the CDR3: TGCGCCAGCAGCCTGGCTCCGGACACGCCGAGCTACGAGCAGTACTTC.

The genes are TRBV5-6 and TRBJ2-1; 9 nucleotides agree with TRBD2. The CDR3 length is 15 residues. The ends lost 0 bases at V and 12 bases at J; junction bases unmatched: 10. Germline assignment: CDR1 SGHDT and CDR2 YYEEEE. The CDR3: CASSLERGDTGWQFF. CDR3 bases: TGTGCCAGCAGCTTGGAGCGGGGGGACACAGGTTGGCAGTTCTTC.

This clone was seen a handful of times. The V and J genes are TRBV4-1 and TRBJ2-1; 9 bases fit TRBD2. The CDR3 sequence is 16 residues long. The germline V gene has CDR1 MGHRA and CDR2 YSYEKL. The J segment lost 8 bases and the V segment lost 1 base, leaving 9 bases of the junction unmatched. CDR3 amino acids: CASSQGLAGSAYEQFF. The CDR3, as DNA: TGCGCCAGCAGCCAAGGGCTAGCGGGATCCGCCTATGAGCAGTTCTTC.

A single count supports this clone. The gene calls are TRBV7-2 and TRBJ1-2; 9 positions agree with TRBD1. The junction had 12 bases not matched to a gene; V was cut back by 8 bases and J by 8 bases. Germline V CDR1 and CDR2: SGHTA, FQGNSA. The CDR3 consists of 14 residues. CDR3 sequence reads: CASRRTGDFWGYTF. CDR3 nucleotides: TGTGCCAGCCGGAGGACAGGGGATTTTTGGGGCTACACCTTC.

The gene calls are TRBV9 and TRBJ2-6, with 7 bases identical to TRBD1. After removal of 6 bases from V and 0 bases from J, the junction contained 6 bases not matched to a gene. Germline V CDR1 and CDR2: SGDLS, YYNGEE. CDR3 size: 16 residues. Here the CDR3 DNA reads TGTGCCAGCACCGGGACAGCCGGCTCTGGGGCCAACGTCCTGACTTTC. Its translation is CASTGTAGSGANVLTF.

This sequence joins TRBV7-2 and TRBJ1-5; TRBD1 is a possible D gene (5 bases). CDR1 and CDR2 (germline): SGHTA, FQGNSA. The CDR3 runs to 14 residues. V lost 4 bases and J 3 bases, leaving 10 bases between the germline ends. The CDR3 region is CASSSFRDNQPQHF. The CDR3 DNA reads as TGTGCCAGCAGCTCATTCAGGGACAATCAGCCCCAGCATTTT.

This chain links TRBV6-1 with TRBJ2-5, with 13 bases matching TRBD2. V dropped 2 bases and J dropped 4; count of bases not matched to a gene: 1. In germline, CDR1 is MNHNS, CDR2 SASEGT. The CDR3 is 15 residues long. The CDR3 spells CASSETSGGAETQYF. The CDR3 DNA is TGTGCCAGCAGTGAAACTAGCGGGGGGGCAGAGACCCAGTACTTC.

The chain employs TRBV7-9 and TRBJ2-3, with TRBD2 matching over 7 bases. V lost 5 bases to trimming and J lost 5 bases; unmatched junction nucleotides: 10. Germline V CDR1 and CDR2: SEHNR, FQNEAQ (reference sequence). The length of the CDR3 is 15 residues. The chain's CDR3 is CASSPVGGMIDTQYF. CDR3 DNA sequence: TGTGCCAGCAGCCCGGTCGGGGGGATGATAGATACGCAGTATTTT.

This clone was counted a few times. The V gene is TRBV6-6, the J gene TRBJ2-3; perhaps TRBD1 as D (6 bases). The CDR3 is made up of 16 amino acids. The V gene's germline CDR1 is MNHNY and CDR2 SVGAGI (reference sequence). The V and J ends lost 10 bases and 7 bases respectively, with 27 bases between them. This CDR3 reads CATDLKDSQPRNTQYF. CDR3 nucleotides: TGTGCCACCGACCTGAAGGACAGCCAGCCTCGTAATACGCAGTATTTT.

A remark on this clone: The same CDR3 arises from other DNA sequences in this sample as well. V gene TRBV6-1 combines with J gene TRBJ2-3, with 9 bases fitting TRBD2. The CDR3 extends over 14 amino acids. Trimming at V came to 2 bases and at J to 4 bases, leaving 1 base not matched to a gene. The germline gives CDR1 MNHNS, CDR2 SASEGT. This chain's CDR3 is CASSERGGADTQYF. DNA for the CDR3: TGTGCCAGCAGTGAACGCGGGGGGGCAGATACGCAGTATTTT.

The chain combines TRBV11-3 with TRBJ2-2; D may be TRBD1 (6 bases). Germline-derived CDR1 and CDR2 are SGHNT and YENEEA. V lost 5 bases to trimming and J lost 4 bases, with 14 bases between them. This CDR3 is built from 15 residues. CDR3 in DNA: TGTGCCAGCAGCGCTGCGCAGGGGCCCACCGGGGAGCTGTTTTTT. It translates to CASSAAQGPTGELFF.

This chain connects TRBV7-8 to TRBJ2-3, with 10 positions matching TRBD1. Germline CDR1 SGHVS, CDR2 FQNEAQ. V lost 5 bases and J lost 2; bases outside the gene matches: 13. The CDR3 extends over 18 amino acids. In nucleotides, the CDR3 is TGTGCCAGCAGCGCACCAGCGACAGGGGGCCCTCCCACAGATACGCAGTATTTT. It is translated as CASSAPATGGPPTDTQYF.

The J gene is TRBJ1-4, the V gene TRBV5-1; D unresolved. The germline CDR1 and CDR2 sequences are SGHRS and YFSETQ. The CDR3 length is 14 residues. V lost 0 bases and J lost 4, with 7 bases in between. In nucleotides, the CDR3 is TGCGCCAGCAGCTTGGAGACATATAATGAAAAACTGTTTTTT. Its translation is CASSLETYNEKLFF. The variable domain in full, completed from reference TRBV5-1 and TRBJ1-4, reads KAGVTQTPRYLIKTRGQQVTLSCSPISGHRSVSWYQQTPGQGLQFLFEYFSETQRNKGNFPGRFSGRQFSNSRSEMNVSTLELGDSALYLCASSLETYNEKLFFGSGTQLSVL.

The CDR3, as DNA: TGTGCCAGCAGCGTCGGGAACACCGGGGAGCTGTTTTTT. The encoded protein is CASSVGNTGELFF. This sequence joins TRBV9 and TRBJ2-2; D remains unclear. CDR3 size: 13 residues. Trimming stripped 2 bases from V and 1 base from J, with 3 bases between. The V gene's germline CDR1 is SGDLS and CDR2 YYNGEE.

This chain uses TRBV27 with TRBJ1-5; D perhaps matches TRBD1 (6 bases). V lost 6 bases and J lost 2, with 14 bases in between. Germline assignment: CDR1 MNHEY and CDR2 SMNVEV (reference sequence). There are 15 residues in the CDR3. The CDR3 reads CASSLNRVGNQPQHF. The CDR3 nucleotides read TGTGCCAGCAGCCTGAACAGGGTCGGCAATCAGCCCCAGCATTTT.

The chain couples TRBV27 to TRBJ1-2, with D possibly being TRBD1 (6 bases). The germline gives CDR1 MNHEY, CDR2 SMNVEV (reference sequence). The CDR3 extends over 15 amino acids. Trimming left V 10 bases short and J 6 bases short, with 24 bases between. The chain's CDR3 is CAISGERFVGNGYTF. CDR3 bases: TGTGCCATCTCAGGGGAGCGGTTTGTGGGGAATGGCTACACCTTC.

This clone was recorded only once. The gene calls are TRBV10-1 and TRBJ2-7, with D maybe TRBD2 (6 bases). This CDR3 spans 14 amino acids. In germline, CDR1 is WNHNN, CDR2 SYGVQD (reference sequence). V gave up 0 bases and J gave up 2 bases, with 8 bases separating them. The DNA of the CDR3 is TGCGCCAGCAGTGAGTCAACGGGGGCCTACGAGCAGTACTTC. Protein sequence: CASSESTGAYEQYF.

The CDR3, as DNA: TGCGCCAGCAGCTCTGGTACAGGGGCACCAAGTCGAGCCAAAAACATTCAGTACTTC. Translation gives CASSSGTGAPSRAKNIQYF. The genes are TRBV5-1 and TRBJ2-4, with 7 nucleotides matching TRBD1. This CDR3 is built from 19 residues. The V gene's germline CDR1 is SGHRS and CDR2 YFSETQ. Trimming at V came to 3 bases and at J to 0 bases, leaving 15 bases not matched to a gene.